This T cell receptor beta chain is from a study of blood T cell repertoires in COVID-19 (TCRdb year 2020). Some background on the complete study: Samples from collaborators originated in the United States, Italy and Spain and spanned both the acute and convalescent phases of COVID-19. The material from the prospective study consisted of cDNA or gDNA derived from T cells, B-cell-depleted T cells, or PBMCs. The dataset comprised deeply sampled blood TCRbeta repertoires from subjects exposed to, actively infected with, or recovered from COVID-19. The repertoires were released in a freely available public database intended as a resource for research on the immune response to SARS-CoV-2. The samples were drawn from two sources: the first 160 participants of the ongoing ImmuneRACE study, and 1,254 subjects contributed by 6 global collaborators. A de-identified subject ID, COVID-19 status, age in years and sex were almost always included in the sample metadata. Where available, HLA class I and class II types were taken from metadata supplied by the sample provider and were not determined by assay-based typing.

Details on this clone: What antigen it recognizes has not been identified. There are no base qualities to consult, and no much larger clone falls within one base.

TCRbeta CDR3 regions were amplified from genomic DNA by means of the immunoSEQ Assay, a bias-controlled multiplex PCR. For the original study's pipeline: Nucleated cell counts per sample were estimated from amplification of reference gene primers within the assay. To quantify the absolute abundance of each unique TCRbeta CDR3 rearrangement, sequence reads were collapsed and filtered. For each sample, productive Simpson clonality was calculated as the square root of Simpson's diversity index over productive rearrangements. Not all clones reach the TCRdb copy of this immuneACCESS table, which keeps in-frame sequences only. Checked studies attribute under half of the gap to unresolved V genes and leave the rest unexplained. Clonal size and the V and J genes are those of that table, whereas D and trimming came from the DNA. This sample has under 350,000 clones in its table, and 90% of those were observed once. The ten most abundant clones make up around 2.6% of the sample.

Enrolling through a virtual design, the prospective study's participants ranged in age from roughly 18 to 89 years and lived across 20 to 30 United States geographic areas. To assign participants to cohorts, the prospective study relied on clinical history that participants themselves reported in a screening survey and a study questionnaire. Recovered participants in ImmuneRACE Cohort 3 were defined by two consecutive negative NP/OP PCR tests, clearance by a healthcare professional, or resolution of symptoms. Each participant in the prospective study had whole blood, serum and a nasopharyngeal or oropharyngeal swab collected by mobile phlebotomists. Participants in the prospective study had the option to provide additional blood draws and questionnaires over a roughly 2-month period. Prospective study blood samples were shipped either frozen or at room temperature before DNA extraction. Overall study outcomes, separate from this receptor: The amount of clinical and demographic metadata varied by source and participant and was provided uncurated.

Sequencing used PBMCs or T cells enriched from blood (not recorded which). This clonotype was sampled from a man in his fifties or sixties who had recovered from COVID-19.

The DNA sequence reads TGCGCCAGCAGCCAAACAGCCACGAACACTGAAGCTTTCTTT. Translated, it reads CASSQTATNTEAFF. The rearrangement joined TRBV4-3 to TRBJ1-1; the D gene identity is not certain. The CDR3 spans 14 residues, from the cysteine through the phenylalanine. The retained sequence is limited to the CDR3, 42 bases, with the frame set at the first base. The germline V gene encodes CDR1 LGHNA and CDR2 YSLEER. The junction shows trimming of 2 bases on V and 1 base on J, plus 8 bases between the germline ends.